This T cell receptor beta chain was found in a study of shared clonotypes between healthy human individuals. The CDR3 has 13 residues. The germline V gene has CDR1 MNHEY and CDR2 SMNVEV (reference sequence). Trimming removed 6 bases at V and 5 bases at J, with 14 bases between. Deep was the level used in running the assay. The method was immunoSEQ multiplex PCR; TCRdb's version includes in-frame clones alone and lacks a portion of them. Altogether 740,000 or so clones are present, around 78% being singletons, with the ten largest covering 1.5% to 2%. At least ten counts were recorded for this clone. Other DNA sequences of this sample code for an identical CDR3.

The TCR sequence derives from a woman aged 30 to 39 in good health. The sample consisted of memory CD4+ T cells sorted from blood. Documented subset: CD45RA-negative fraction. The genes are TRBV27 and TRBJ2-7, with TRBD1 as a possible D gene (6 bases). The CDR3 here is CASSSNRVHEQYF. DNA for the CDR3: TGTGCCAGCAGCTCGAACAGGGTCCACGAGCAGTACTTC.